This TCR beta chain was sequenced in a study of cytomegalovirus exposure and HLA in healthy donors. Study-wide background: Findings of an earlier analysis included some 110 million unique TCR beta sequences from some 190 million T cells. General observations from the study: Later work associated over 15,000 TCR beta sequences with HLA alleles at 0.05 false discovery rate. It was around 160 TCR beta chains that were listed as cytomegalovirus-associated.

The V end was cut by 6 bases, the J end by 11 bases, with 16 bases between. Germline values: CDR1 DFQATT, CDR2 SNEGSKA (reference sequence). The length of the CDR3 is 11 residues. Comments on this clone: Antigen: not known.

Donors in the study were healthy people who gave bone marrow. In the PCR, 60 Vbeta and 13 Jbeta primers were used. TCRdb's table, derived via immunoSEQ multiplex PCR, lists solely in-frame clones and lacks some. The sample consists of about 76,000 clones, 65% to 85% of them appearing once. V gene TRBV20-1 combines with J gene TRBJ1-1, with a tentative D call TRBD1 (6 bases). This TCR was recovered from a man between 60 and 75 years old in good health and CMV-seropositive. The sequenced sample was PBMCs. CDR3 in DNA: TGCAGTGCATGGGGGCCGGGGCTTGCTTTCTTT. Its protein product is CSAWGPGLAFF.